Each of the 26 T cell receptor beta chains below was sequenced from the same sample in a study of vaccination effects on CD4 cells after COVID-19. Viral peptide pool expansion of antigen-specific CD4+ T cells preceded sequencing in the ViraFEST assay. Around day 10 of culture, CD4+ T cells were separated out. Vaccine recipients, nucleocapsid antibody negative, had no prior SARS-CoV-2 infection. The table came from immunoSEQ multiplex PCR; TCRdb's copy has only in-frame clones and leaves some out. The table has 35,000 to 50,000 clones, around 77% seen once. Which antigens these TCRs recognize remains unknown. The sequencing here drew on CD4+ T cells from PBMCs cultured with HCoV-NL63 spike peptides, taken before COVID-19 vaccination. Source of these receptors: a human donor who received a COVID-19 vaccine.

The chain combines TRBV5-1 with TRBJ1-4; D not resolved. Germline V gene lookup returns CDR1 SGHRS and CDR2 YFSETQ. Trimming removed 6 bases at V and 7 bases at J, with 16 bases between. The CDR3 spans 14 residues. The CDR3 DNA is TGCGCCAGCAAGAGCTTGCCGGGAAGTGAAAAACTGTTTTTT. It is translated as CASKSLPGSEKLFF.

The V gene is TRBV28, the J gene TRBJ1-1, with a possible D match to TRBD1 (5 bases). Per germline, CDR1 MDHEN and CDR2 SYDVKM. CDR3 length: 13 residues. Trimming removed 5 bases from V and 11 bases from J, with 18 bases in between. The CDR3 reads CASSRRDSRLAFF. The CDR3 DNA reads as TGTGCCAGCAGTCGCCGGGACTCCCGGCTGGCTTTCTTT.

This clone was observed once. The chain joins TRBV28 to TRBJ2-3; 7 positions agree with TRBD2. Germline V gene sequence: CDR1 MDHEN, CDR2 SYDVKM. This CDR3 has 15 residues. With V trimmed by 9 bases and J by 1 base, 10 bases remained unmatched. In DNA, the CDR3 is TGTGCCAGTCACTCCGGGGGGTTAGGCACAGATACGCAGTATTTT. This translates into CASHSGGLGTDTQYF.

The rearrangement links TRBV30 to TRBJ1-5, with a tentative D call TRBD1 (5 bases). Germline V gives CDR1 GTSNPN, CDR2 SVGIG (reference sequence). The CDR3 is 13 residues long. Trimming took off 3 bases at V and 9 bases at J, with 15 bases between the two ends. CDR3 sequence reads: CAWSLFGGGPQHF. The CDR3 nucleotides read TGTGCCTGGAGCCTGTTTGGGGGTGGGCCCCAGCATTTT.

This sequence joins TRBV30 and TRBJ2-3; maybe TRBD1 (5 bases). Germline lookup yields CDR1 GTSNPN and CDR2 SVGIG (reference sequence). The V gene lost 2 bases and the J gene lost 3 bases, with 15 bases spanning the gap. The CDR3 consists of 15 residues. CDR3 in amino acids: CAWSTQGIGTDTQYF. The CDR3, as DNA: TGTGCCTGGAGTACCCAGGGTATTGGGACAGATACGCAGTATTTT.

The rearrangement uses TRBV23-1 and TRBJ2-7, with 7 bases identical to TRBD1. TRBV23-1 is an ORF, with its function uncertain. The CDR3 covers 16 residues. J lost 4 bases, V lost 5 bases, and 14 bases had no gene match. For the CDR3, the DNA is TGCGCCAGCAGTTTCACCGACAGGGTAAAGGAGTACGAGCAGTACGTC. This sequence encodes CASSFTDRVKEYEQYV.

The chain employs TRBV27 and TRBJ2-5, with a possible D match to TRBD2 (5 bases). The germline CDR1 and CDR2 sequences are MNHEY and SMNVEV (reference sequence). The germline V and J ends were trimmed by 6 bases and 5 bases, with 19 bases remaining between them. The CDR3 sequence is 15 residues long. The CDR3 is CASSQWLGGGETQYF. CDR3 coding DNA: TGTGCCAGCAGCCAATGGCTAGGAGGTGGGGAGACCCAGTACTTC.

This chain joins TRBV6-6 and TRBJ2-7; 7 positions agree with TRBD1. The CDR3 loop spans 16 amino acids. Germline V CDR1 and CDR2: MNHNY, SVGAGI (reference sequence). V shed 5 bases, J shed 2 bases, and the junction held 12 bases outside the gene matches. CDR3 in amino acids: CASSTKPGQHTYEQYV. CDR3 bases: TGTGCCAGCAGTACTAAGCCGGGACAGCACACCTACGAGCAGTACGTC.

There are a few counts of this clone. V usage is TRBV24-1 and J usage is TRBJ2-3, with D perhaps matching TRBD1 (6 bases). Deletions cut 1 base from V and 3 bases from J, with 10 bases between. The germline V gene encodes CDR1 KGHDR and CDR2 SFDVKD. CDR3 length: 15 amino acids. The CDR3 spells CATSDFQGKTDTQYF. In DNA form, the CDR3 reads TGTGCCACCAGTGATTTCCAGGGGAAGACAGATACGCAGTATTTT.

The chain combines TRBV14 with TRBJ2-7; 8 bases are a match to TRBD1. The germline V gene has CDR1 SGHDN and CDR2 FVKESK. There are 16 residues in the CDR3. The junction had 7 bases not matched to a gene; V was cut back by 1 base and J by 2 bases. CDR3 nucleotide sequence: TGTGCCAGCAGCCAAGGTGGACAGGGAGTCACCTACGAGCAGTACGTC. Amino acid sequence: CASSQGGQGVTYEQYV.

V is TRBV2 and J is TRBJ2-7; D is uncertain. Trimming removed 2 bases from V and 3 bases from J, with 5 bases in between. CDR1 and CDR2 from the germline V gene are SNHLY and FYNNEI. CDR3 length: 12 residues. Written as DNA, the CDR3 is TGTGCCAGCAGTGAAACGGGCTACGAGCAGTACGTC. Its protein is CASSETGYEQYV.

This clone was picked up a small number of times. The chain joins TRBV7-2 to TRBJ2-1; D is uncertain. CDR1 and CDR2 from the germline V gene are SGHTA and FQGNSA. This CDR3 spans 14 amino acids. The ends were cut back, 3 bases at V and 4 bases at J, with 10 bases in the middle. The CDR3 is CASSFGYVYNEQFF. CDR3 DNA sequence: TGTGCCAGCAGCTTTGGCTACGTATACAATGAGCAGTTCTTC.

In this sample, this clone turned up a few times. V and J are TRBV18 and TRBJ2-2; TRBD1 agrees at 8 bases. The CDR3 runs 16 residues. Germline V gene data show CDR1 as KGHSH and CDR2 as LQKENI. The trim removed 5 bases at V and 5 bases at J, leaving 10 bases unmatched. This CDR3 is CASSIYRGSETGELFF. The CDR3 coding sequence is TGTGCCAGCTCAATATACAGGGGGAGTGAGACCGGGGAGCTGTTTTTT.

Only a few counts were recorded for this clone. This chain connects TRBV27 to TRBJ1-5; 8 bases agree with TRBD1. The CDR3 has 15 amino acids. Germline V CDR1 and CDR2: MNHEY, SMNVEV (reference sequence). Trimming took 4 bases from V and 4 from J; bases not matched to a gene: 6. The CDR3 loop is CASSSPDRANQPQHF. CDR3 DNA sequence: TGTGCCAGCAGTTCCCCGGACAGGGCAAATCAGCCCCAGCATTTT.

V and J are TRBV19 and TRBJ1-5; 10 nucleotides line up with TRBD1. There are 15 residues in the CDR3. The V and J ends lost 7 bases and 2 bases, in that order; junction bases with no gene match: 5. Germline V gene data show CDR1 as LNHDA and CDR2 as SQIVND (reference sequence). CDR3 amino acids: CASTPTGGGNQPQHF. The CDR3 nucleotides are TGTGCCAGTACTCCGACAGGGGGCGGCAATCAGCCCCAGCATTTT.

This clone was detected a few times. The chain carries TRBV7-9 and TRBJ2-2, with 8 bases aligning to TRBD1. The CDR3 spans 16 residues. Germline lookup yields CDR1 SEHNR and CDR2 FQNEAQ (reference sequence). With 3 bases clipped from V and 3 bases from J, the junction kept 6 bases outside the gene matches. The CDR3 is CASSFYWTGYTGELFF. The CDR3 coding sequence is TGTGCCAGCAGCTTTTACTGGACAGGGTACACCGGGGAGCTGTTTTTT. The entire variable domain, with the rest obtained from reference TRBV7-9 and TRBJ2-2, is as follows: DTGVSQNPRHKITKRGQNVTFRCDPISEHNRLYWYRQTLGQGPEFLTYFQNEAQLEKSRLLSDRFSAERPKGSFSTLEIQRTEQGDSAMYLCASSFYWTGYTGELFFGEGSRLTVL.

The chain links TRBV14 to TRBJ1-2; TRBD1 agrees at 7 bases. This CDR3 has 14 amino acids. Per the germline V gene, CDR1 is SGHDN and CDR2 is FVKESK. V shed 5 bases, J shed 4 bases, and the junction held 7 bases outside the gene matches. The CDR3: CASSSGQLVYGYTF. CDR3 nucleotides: TGTGCCAGCAGCTCGGGACAGTTGGTCTATGGCTACACCTTC.

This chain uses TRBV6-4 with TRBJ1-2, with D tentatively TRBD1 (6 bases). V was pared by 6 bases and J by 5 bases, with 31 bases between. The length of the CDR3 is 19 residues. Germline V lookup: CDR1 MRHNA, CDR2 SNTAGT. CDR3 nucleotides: TGTGCCAGCAGCAACTGGGAGGGTTCTGGGATGGGGGGCCTTTATGGCTACACCTTC. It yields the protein CASSNWEGSGMGGLYGYTF.

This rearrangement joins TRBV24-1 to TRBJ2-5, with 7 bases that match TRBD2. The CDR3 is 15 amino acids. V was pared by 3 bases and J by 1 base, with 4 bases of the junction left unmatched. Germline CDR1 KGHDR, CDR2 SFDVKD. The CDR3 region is CATSDPAGPQETQYF. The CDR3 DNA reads TGTGCCACCAGTGATCCAGCGGGGCCCCAAGAGACCCAGTACTTC.

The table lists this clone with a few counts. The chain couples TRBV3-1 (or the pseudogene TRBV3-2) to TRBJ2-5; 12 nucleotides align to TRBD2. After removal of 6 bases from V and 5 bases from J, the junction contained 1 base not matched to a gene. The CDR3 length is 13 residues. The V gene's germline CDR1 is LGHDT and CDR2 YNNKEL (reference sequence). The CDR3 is CASRLAGGETQYF. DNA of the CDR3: TGTGCCAGCAGACTAGCGGGGGGCGAGACCCAGTACTTC.

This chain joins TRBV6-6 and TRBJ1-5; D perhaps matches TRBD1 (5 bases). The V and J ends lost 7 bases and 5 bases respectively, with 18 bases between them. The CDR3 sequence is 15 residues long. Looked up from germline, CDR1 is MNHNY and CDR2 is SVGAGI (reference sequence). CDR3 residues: CASTLGVPGDQPQHF. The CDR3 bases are TGTGCCAGCACCCTAGGGGTACCGGGGGATCAGCCCCAGCATTTT.

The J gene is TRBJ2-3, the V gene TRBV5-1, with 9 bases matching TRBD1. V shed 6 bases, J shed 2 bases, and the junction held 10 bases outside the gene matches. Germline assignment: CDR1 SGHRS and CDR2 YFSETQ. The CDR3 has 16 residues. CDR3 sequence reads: CASKKTGGSFTDTQYF. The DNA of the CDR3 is TGCGCCAGCAAGAAAACAGGGGGCAGCTTCACAGATACGCAGTATTTT.

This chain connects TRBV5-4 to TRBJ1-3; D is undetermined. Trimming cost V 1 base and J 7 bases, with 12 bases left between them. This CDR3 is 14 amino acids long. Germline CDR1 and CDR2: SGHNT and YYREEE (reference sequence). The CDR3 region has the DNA TGTGCCAGCAGCTTGCGCGACATGCAGAACACCATATATTTT. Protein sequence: CASSLRDMQNTIYF.

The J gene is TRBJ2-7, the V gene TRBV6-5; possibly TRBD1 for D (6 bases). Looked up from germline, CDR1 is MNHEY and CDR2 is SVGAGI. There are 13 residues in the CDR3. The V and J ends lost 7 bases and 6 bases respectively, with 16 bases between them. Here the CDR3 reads CASTPGGSCEQYV. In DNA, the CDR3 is TGTGCCAGCACGCCTGGGGGCAGCTGCGAGCAGTACGTC.

The CDR3 DNA reads TGCGCCAGCAGTGATGGCTGGGGCTACACCTTC. Translated: CASSDGWGYTF. The V gene is TRBV10-1, the J gene TRBJ1-2; D not certain. The CDR3 consists of 11 residues. CDR1 WNHNN and CDR2 SYGVQD come from the germline V gene (reference sequence). V was shortened by 3 bases and J by 8 bases, with 7 bases between the two germline ends.

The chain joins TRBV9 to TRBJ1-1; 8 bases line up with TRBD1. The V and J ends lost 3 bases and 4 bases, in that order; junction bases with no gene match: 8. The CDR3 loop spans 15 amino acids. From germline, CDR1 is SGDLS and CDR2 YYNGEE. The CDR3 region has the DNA TGTGCCAGCAGCGCACGACAGGGGTCGGGCACTGAAGCTTTCTTT. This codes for CASSARQGSGTEAFF.